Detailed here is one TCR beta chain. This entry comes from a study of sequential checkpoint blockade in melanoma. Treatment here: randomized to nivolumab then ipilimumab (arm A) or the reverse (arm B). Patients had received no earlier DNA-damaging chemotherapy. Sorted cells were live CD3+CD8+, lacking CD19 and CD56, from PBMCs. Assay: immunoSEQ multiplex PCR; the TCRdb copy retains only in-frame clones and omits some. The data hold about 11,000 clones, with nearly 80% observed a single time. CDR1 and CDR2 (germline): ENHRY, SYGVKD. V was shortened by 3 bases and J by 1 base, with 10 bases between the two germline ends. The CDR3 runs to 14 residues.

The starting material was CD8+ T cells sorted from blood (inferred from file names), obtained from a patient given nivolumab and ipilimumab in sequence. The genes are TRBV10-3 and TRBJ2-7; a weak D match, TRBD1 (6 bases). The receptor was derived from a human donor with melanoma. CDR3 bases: TGTGCCATCAGTGATCCTGGACAGTCCTACGAGCAGTACTTC. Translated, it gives CAISDPGQSYEQYF.